These 3 T cell receptor beta chains share one sample of origin, sequenced in a study of T-cell memory formation after mild COVID-19. TCRdb independently ran MiXCR on the 5' RACE reads; one entry per CDR3 protein. The data show around 55,000 distinct CDR3 sequences, with approximately 9.5% seen just once and 1.2% held by the top ten. The source material was PBMCs or a T cell subset sorted from them (not recorded which). The receptors were gathered from a man aged 18 to 30 who had mild COVID-19 (a few samples of this study predate the infection). Cell type and time point are not known.

This chain uses TRBV4-1 with TRBJ2-1; no clear D. Germline V gene data show CDR1 as MGHRA and CDR2 as YSYEKL. The CDR3 sequence is 14 residues long. V was trimmed by 1 base and J by 10 bases, leaving 14 bases between them. In DNA, the CDR3 is TGCGCCAGCAGCCAAGTATCAGTCCAGGCGGAGCAGTTCTTC. Amino acid sequence: CASSQVSVQAEQFF.

This clonotype has only a few counts. This rearrangement joins TRBV6-2 or TRBV6-3 to TRBJ2-5; TRBD1 might be the D (6 bases). The CDR3 is 13 residues long. Trimming pared 5 bases from V and 2 bases from J, leaving 9 bases between. Germline CDR1 reads MNHEY; CDR2 reads SVGEGT. The CDR3 protein is CASSGQRQETQYF. The CDR3 nucleotides are TGTGCCAGCAGTGGACAGCGTCAAGAGACCCAGTACTTC.

V is TRBV2 and J is TRBJ2-3, with D hard to call. V lost 7 bases and J lost 1, with 9 bases in between. Per germline, CDR1 SNHLY and CDR2 FYNNEI. This CDR3 spans 13 amino acids. The CDR3 bases are TGTGCCAGCATCCAGAGCGGCACAGATACGCAGTATTTT. Amino acids: CASIQSGTDTQYF.